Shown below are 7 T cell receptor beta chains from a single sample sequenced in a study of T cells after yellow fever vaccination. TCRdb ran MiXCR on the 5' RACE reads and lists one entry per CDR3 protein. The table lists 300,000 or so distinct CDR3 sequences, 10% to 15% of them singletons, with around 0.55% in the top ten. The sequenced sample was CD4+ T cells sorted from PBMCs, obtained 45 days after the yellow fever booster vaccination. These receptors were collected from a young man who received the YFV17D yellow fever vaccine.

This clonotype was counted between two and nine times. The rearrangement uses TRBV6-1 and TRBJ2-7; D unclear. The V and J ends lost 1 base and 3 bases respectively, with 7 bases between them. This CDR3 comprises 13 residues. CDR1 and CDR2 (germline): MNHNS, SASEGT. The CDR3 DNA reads TGTGCCAGCAGTGAAGAACGGATCTACGAGCAGTACTTC. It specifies CASSEERIYEQYF.

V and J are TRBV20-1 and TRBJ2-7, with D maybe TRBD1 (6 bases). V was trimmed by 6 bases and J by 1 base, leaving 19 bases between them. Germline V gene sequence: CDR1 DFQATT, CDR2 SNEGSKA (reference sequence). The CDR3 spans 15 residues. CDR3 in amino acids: CSALSWQGSSYEQYF. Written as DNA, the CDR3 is TGCAGTGCCCTCTCCTGGCAGGGGTCATCCTACGAGCAGTACTTC.

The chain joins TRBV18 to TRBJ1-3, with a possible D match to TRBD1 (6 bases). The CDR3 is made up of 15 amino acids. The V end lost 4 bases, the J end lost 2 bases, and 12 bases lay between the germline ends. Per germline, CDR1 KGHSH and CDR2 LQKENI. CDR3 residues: CASSQQGQTGNTIYF. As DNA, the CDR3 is TGTGCCAGCTCACAACAGGGTCAAACTGGAAACACCATATATTTT.

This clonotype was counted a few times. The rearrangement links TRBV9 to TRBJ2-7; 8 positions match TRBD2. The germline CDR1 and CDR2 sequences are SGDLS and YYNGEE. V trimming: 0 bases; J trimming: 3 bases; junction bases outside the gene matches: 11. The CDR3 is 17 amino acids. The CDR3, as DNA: TGTGCCAGCAGCGTAGATGGTCATCGGCGGGGGGTCTACGAGCAGTACTTC. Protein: CASSVDGHRRGVYEQYF.

The CDR3 protein is CSVEDPNSYEQYF. The CDR3 coding sequence is TGCAGCGTTGAAGATCCCAATTCCTACGAGCAGTACTTC. The chain has TRBV29-1 and TRBJ2-7; D not resolved. Germline V lookup: CDR1 SQVTM, CDR2 ANQGSEA. The CDR3 spans 13 residues. V lost 0 bases to trimming and J lost 1 base, with 7 bases between them.

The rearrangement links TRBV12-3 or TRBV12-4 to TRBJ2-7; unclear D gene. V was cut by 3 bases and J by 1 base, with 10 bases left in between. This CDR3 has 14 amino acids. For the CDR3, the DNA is TGTGCCAGCAGTTTTCTCGTGGGTTCCTACGAGCAGTACTTC. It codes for CASSFLVGSYEQYF.

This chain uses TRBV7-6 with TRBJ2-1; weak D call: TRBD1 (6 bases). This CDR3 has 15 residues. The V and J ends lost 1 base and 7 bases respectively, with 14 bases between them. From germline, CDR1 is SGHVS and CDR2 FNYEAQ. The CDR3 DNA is TGTGCCAGCAGCTTAGGGGACAAAGCACGGAATGAGCAGTTCTTC. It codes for CASSLGDKARNEQFF.